What follows describes a single T cell receptor beta chain. Antigen specificity is unknown. This sample is part of a study of radiation and T cells in renal cell carcinoma. On the study more broadly: Nephrectomy followed 15 Gy stereotactic body radiation by 4 weeks.

Clones were sequenced by immunoSEQ multiplex PCR, and TCRdb holds only the in-frame ones, with some missing. The data show approximately 90,000 clones, with 75% to 90% seen just once and over 6% held by the top ten. Described time point: baseline pretreatment blood. Treatment noted: 15 Gy SBRT to primary tumor, nephrectomy 4 weeks later. The tumor was a clear cell renal cell carcinoma. V was shortened by 2 bases and J by 6 bases, with 10 bases between the two germline ends. The CDR3 runs to 14 residues. Findings and caveats of the study: Without pretreatment biopsies, baseline tumor clonotype presence was undetermined. In blood, top tumor clones expanded by 2 weeks, shrinking by 4.

This TCR derives from a man aged 45-65 years with renal cell carcinoma. The sequenced sample was blood, obtained from a patient whose treatment included radiotherapy and nephrectomy. This sequence joins TRBV23-1 and TRBJ2-2, with unresolved D. TRBV23-1 is an ORF, and what it does is uncertain. CDR3 protein: CASSQRRPAGELFF. CDR3 coding DNA: TGCGCCAGCAGTCAAAGAAGGCCCGCCGGGGAGCTGTTTTTT.